The clone carrying this TCR beta chain was observed a single time. Its antigen is not identified. TCR beta CDR3 regions were amplified from RNA. With the HTBI primer set, the TCR CDR3 went through a first round of RT-PCR. TCRdb re-called the multiplex PCR reads with MiXCR, one entry per CDR3 protein. This table has about 640,000 distinct CDR3 sequences, less than 25% appearing once. The data derive from a study of T cells in Graves' hyperthyroidism and ophthalmopathy. Findings and limits, study-wide: The authors' 13 V-J model separated ophthalmopathy from stable hyperthyroidism. Most clonotypes expanded in thyroid above 0.001 were likewise present in blood.

Among ophthalmopathy patients, the Clinical Activity Score reached at least 3, the NOSPECS grade reached at least 4, and duration remained under 3 months. Looked up from germline, CDR1 is WSHSY and CDR2 is SAAADI. The CDR3 runs 12 residues. Trimming pared 8 bases from V and 3 bases from J, leaving 8 bases between. V and J are TRBV10-2 and TRBJ2-1; D gene uncertain. The sequenced material came from blood. This TCR derives from a man younger than 45 with Graves' ophthalmopathy. CDR3 DNA: TGCGCCAGCGGGCCTTACTACAATGAGCAGTTCTTC. As protein: CASGPYYNEQFF.